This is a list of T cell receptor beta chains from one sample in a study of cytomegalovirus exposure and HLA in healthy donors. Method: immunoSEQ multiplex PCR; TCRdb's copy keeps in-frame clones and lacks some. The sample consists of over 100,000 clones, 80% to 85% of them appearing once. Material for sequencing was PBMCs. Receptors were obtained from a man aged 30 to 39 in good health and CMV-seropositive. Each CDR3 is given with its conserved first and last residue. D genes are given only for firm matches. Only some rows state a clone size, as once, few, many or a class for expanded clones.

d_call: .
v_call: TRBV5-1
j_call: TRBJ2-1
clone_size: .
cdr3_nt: TGCGCCAGCAGCTTGGGGCAGGGTGAGCAGTTCTTC
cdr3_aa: CASSLGQGEQFF

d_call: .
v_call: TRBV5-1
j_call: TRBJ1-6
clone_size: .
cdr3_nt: TGCGCCAGCAGCGACAGTAATTCACCCCTCCACTTT
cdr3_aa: CASSDSNSPLHF

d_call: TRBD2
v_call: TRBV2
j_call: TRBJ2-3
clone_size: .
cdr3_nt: TGTGCCAGCACACTAGCGGGGGGTTACACAGATACGCAGTATTTT
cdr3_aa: CASTLAGGYTDTQYF

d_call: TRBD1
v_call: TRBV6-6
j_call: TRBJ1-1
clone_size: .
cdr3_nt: TGTGCCAGTAAGACAGGGTACACTGAAGCTTTCTTT
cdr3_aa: CASKTGYTEAFF

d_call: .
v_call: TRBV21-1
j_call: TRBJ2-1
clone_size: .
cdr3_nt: TGTGCCAGCAGCAAAGGTGGGACAGGGGCCATATTCAATGAGCAGTTCTTC
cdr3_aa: CASSKGGTGAIFNEQFF

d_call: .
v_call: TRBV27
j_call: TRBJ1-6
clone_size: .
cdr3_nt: TGTGCCAGCAGAGTTGCAGGGGCCTTATATAATTCACCCCTCCACTTT
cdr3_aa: CASRVAGALYNSPLHF

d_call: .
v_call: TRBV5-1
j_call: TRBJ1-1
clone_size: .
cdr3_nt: TGCGCCAGCAGCCTACAGGGATGGGTCACTGAAGCTTTCTTT
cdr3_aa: CASSLQGWVTEAFF

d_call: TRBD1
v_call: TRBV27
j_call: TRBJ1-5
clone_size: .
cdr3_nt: TGTGCCAGCAGTTTAGGGACAGGGGTCAATCAGCCCCAGCATTTT
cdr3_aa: CASSLGTGVNQPQHF

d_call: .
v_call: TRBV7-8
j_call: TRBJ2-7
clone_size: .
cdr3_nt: TGTGCCAGCAGCTTACCCAGGGCAGGCGAGCAGTACTTC
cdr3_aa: CASSLPRAGEQYF

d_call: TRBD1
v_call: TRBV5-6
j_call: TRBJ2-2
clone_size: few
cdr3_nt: TGTGCCAGCAGCGCCCGGACAGGGGGATTGACCGGGGAGCTGTTTTTT
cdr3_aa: CASSARTGGLTGELFF

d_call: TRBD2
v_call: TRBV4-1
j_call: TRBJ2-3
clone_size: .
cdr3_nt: TGCGCCAGCAGCCAACCGGGACTAGCAACAGATACGCAGTATTTT
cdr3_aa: CASSQPGLATDTQYF

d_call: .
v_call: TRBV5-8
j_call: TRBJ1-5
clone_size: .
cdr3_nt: TGTGCCAGCAGCCCGCGTTTTCAGCCCCAGCATTTT
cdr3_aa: CASSPRFQPQHF

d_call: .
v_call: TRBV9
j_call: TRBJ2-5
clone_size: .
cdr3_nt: TGTGCCAGCAGCCCAGGGTCCGTTCAAGAGACCCAGCACTTC
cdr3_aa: CASSPGSVQETQHF

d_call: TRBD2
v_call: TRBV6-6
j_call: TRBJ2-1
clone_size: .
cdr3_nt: TGTGCCAGCAGTTACTCGGGTAGCGGGGGGTACAATGAGCAGTTCTTC
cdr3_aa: CASSYSGSGGYNEQFF

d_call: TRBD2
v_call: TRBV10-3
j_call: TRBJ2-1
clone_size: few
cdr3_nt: TGTGCCATCAGTGATGCGGGGGGCTCCTACAATGAGCAGTTCTTC
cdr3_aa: CAISDAGGSYNEQFF

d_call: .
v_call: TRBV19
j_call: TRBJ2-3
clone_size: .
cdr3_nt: TGTGCCAGTAGTAGACTACAGGGCTGGGAAGATACGCAGTATTTT
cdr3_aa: CASSRLQGWEDTQYF